These T cell receptor beta chains were read from a single sample in a study of identical twins. One entry per CDR3 protein, called by TCRdb with MiXCR from the 5' RACE reads. The sample shows roughly 540,000 distinct CDR3 sequences, about 20% of them seen only once. In addition, the sample was reused for a study of T cells expressing NK-cell markers.

Sequencing was carried out using CD4+ T cells sorted from blood. These receptors were obtained from a woman under 30 in good health. CDR3s include the opening cysteine and the closing phenylalanine or tryptophan. A D gene is named only where the DNA matches it firmly. Only part of the rows carry a size: once, few, many, or a class if the clone is expanded.

D gene | clone size | J gene | V gene | CDR3 DNA | CDR3 protein
TRBD2 | - | TRBJ2-7 | TRBV29-1 | TGCAGCGTTGAAAGGGCCCTTTCGGGGGGGACAAGAAGCTCCTACGAGCAGTACTTC | CSVERALSGGTRSSYEQYF
- | few | TRBJ1-2 | TRBV11-2 | TGTGCCAGCAGCACACTGCGCCGCCCGATATATGGCTACACCTTC | CASSTLRRPIYGYTF
- | - | TRBJ1-2 | TRBV10-3 | TGTGCCATCAGTGAGTCAAGGGCAAGATATGGCTACACCTTC | CAISESRARYGYTF
- | - | TRBJ1-2 | TRBV12-3/TRBV12-4 | TGTGCCAGCAGTTCGACCCGGGGCTATGGCTACACCTTC | CASSSTRGYGYTF
- | - | TRBJ2-4 | TRBV10-3 | TGTGCCATCAGTGCCGCCGGAGCCAAAAACATTCAGTACTTC | CAISAAGAKNIQYF
- | - | TRBJ2-3 | TRBV5-1 | TGCGCCAGCAGCTTGGGTTCGTTAACAGATACGCAGTATTTT | CASSLGSLTDTQYF
TRBD1 | few | TRBJ1-1 | TRBV6-5 | TGTGCCAGCAGTTCAACAGGGGCGGGATCCCCTGAAGCTTTCTTT | CASSSTGAGSPEAFF
TRBD1 | - | TRBJ1-1 | TRBV3-1 | TGTGCCAGCAGCCTTCGGACAGGGAGCATGAACACTGAAGCTTTCTTT | CASSLRTGSMNTEAFF
- | few | TRBJ1-5 | TRBV9 | TGTGCCAGCAGCGCCACATTTATAAATCAGCCCCAGCATTTT | CASSATFINQPQHF
- | - | TRBJ1-2 | TRBV7-2 | TGTGCCAGCAGCGTGAACGGCGGCTACACCTTC | CASSVNGGYTF
- | - | TRBJ2-5 | TRBV5-8 | TGTGCCAGCGGGAGAGTGGGCCACGGGGAGACCCAGTACTTC | CASGRVGHGETQYF
TRBD1 | few | TRBJ1-5 | TRBV12-5 | TGTGCTAGTGGTTTGTGGGACAGAGATCAGCCCCAGCATTTT | CASGLWDRDQPQHF
- | - | TRBJ2-2 | TRBV3-1 | TGTGCCAGCAGGTCACAGGGTCGGTGGACCGGGGAGCTGTTTTTT | CASRSQGRWTGELFF